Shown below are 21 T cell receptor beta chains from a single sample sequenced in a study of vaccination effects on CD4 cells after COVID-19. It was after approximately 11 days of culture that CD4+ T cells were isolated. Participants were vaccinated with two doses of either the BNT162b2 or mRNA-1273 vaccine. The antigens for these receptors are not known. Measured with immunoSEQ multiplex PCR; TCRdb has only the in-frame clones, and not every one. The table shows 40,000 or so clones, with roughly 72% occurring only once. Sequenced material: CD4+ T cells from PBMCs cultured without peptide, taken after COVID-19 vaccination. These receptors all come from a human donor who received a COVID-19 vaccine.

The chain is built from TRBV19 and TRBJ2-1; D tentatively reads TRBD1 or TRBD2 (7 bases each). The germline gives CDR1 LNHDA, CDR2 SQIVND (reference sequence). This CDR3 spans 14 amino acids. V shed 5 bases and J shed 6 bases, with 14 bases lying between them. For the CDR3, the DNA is TGTGCCAGTAGTGACGGGGGGACAGTCAATGAGCAGTTCTTC. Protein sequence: CASSDGGTVNEQFF.

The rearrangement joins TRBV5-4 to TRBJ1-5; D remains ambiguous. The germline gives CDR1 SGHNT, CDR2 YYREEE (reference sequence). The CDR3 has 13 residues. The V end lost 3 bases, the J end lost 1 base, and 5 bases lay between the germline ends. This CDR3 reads CASSSDSNQPQHF. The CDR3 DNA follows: TGTGCCAGCAGCTCCGACAGCAATCAGCCCCAGCATTTT.

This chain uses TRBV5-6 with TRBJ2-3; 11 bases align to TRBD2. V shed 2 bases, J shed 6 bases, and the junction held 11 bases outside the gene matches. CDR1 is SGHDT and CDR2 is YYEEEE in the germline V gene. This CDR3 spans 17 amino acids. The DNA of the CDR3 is TGTGCCAGCAGCTTTTTATCGACTAGCGGGATTTTGGATACGCAGTATTTT. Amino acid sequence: CASSFLSTSGILDTQYF.

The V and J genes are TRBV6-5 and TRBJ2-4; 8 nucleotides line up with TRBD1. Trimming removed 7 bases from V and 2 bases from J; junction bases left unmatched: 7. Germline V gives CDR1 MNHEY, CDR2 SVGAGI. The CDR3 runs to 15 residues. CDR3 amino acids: CASIPNRGTKNIQYF. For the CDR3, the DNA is TGTGCCAGCATCCCGAACAGGGGGACCAAAAACATTCAGTACTTC.

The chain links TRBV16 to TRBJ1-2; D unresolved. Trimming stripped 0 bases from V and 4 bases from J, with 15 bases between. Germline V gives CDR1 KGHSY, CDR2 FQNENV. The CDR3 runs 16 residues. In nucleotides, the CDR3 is TGTGCCAGCAGCCAATCGAATTCGGGCCTGGTCTATGGCTACACCTTC. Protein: CASSQSNSGLVYGYTF.

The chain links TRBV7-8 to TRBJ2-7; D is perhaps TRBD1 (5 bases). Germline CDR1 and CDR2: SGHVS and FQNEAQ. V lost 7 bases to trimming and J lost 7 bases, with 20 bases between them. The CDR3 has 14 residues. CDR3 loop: CASTTTEGAKEQYF. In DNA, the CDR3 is TGTGCCAGCACAACTACCGAAGGGGCGAAAGAGCAGTACTTC.

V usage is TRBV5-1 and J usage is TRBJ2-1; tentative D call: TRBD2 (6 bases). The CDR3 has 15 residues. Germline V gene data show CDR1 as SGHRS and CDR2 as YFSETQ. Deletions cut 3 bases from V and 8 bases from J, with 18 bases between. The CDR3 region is CASSSSPDYFYEQFF. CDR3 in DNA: TGCGCCAGCAGCTCCTCCCCGGACTATTTCTATGAGCAGTTCTTC.

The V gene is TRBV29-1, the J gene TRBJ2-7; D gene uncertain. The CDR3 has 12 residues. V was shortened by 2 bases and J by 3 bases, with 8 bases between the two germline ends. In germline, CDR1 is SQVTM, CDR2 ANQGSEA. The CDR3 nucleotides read TGCAGCGTTGAATTCACCAACTACGAGCAGTACTTC. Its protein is CSVEFTNYEQYF.

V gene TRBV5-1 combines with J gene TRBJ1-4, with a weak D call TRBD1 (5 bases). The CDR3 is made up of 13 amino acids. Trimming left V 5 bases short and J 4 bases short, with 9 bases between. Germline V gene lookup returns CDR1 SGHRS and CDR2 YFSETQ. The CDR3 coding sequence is TGCGCCAGCAGTAGGGGCCATAATGAAAAACTGTTTTTT. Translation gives CASSRGHNEKLFF. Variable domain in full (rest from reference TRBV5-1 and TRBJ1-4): KAGVTQTPRYLIKTRGQQVTLSCSPISGHRSVSWYQQTPGQGLQFLFEYFSETQRNKGNFPGRFSGRQFSNSRSEMNVSTLELGDSALYLCASSRGHNEKLFFGSGTQLSVL.

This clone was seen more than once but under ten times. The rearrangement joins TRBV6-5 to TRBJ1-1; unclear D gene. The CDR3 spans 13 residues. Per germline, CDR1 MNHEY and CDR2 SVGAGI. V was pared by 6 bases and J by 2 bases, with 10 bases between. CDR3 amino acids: CASRSPQNTEAFF. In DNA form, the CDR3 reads TGTGCCAGCAGAAGCCCCCAAAACACTGAAGCTTTCTTT.

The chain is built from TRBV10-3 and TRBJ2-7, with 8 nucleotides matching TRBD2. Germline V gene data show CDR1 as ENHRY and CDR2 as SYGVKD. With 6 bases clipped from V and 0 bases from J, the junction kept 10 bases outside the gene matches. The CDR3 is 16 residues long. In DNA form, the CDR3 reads TGTGCCATCAGCGAACGACTAGCGCGAAGCTCCTACGAGCAGTACTTC. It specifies CAISERLARSSYEQYF.

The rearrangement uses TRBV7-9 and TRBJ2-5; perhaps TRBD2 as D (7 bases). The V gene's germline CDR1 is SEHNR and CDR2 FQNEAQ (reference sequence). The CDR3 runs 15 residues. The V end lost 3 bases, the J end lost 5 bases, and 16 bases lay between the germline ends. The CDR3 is CASSLDGGLMETQYF. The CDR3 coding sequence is TGTGCCAGCAGCTTGGACGGGGGGCTGATGGAGACCCAGTACTTC.

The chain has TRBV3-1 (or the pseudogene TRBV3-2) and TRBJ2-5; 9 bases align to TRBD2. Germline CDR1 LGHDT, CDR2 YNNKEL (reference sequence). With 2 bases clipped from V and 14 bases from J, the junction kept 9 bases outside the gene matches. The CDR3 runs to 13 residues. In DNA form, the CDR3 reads TGTGCCAGCAGCCAACACCAACTAGCGGGTTTATACTTC. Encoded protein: CASSQHQLAGLYF.

The chain's CDR3 is CAWSSGQGENTIYF. CDR3 in DNA: TGTGCCTGGAGTTCTGGACAGGGTGAAAACACCATATATTTT. V and J are TRBV30 and TRBJ1-3, with 8 bases that match TRBD1. Germline V gives CDR1 GTSNPN, CDR2 SVGIG (reference sequence). The J segment lost 6 bases and the V segment lost 2 bases, leaving 6 bases of the junction unmatched. This CDR3 has 14 residues.

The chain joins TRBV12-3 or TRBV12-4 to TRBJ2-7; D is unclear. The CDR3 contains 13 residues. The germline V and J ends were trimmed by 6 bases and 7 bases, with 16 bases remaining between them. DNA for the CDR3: TGTGCCAGCAGCACTTCGTACCTGAGGGAGCAGTACTTC. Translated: CASSTSYLREQYF.

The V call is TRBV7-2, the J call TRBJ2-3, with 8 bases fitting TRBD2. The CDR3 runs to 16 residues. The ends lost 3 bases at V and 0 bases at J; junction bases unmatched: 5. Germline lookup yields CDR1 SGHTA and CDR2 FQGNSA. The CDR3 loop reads CASSFFPSGSTDTQYF. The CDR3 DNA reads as TGTGCCAGCAGCTTTTTCCCTAGCGGGAGCACAGATACGCAGTATTTT. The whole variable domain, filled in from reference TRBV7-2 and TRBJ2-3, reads GAGVSQSPSNKVTEKGKDVELRCDPISGHTALYWYRQSLGQGLEFLIYFQGNSAPDKSGLPSDRFSAERTGGSVSTLTIQRTQQEDSAVYLCASSFFPSGSTDTQYFGPGTRLTVL.

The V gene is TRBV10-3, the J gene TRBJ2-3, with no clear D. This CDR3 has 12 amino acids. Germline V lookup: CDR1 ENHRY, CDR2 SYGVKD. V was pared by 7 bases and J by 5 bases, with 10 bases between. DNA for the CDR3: TGTGCCATCACCTCCCGAGGAGATACGCAGTATTTT. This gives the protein CAITSRGDTQYF.

The CDR3 loop reads CASSASGAYEQYF. For the CDR3, the DNA is TGTGCCAGCAGTGCCAGCGGGGCCTACGAGCAGTACTTC. This sequence joins TRBV27 and TRBJ2-7; 7 bases fit TRBD2. Trimming removed 5 bases from V and 2 bases from J; junction bases left unmatched: 3. This CDR3 has 13 amino acids. Germline V CDR1 and CDR2: MNHEY, SMNVEV (reference sequence).

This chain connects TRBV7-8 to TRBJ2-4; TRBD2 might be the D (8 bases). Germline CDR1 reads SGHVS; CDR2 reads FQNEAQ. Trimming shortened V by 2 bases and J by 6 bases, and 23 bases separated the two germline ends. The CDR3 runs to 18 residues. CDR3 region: CASSLRQGGGGLVNIQYF. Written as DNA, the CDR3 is TGTGCCAGCAGCTTACGCCAGGGGGGCGGGGGACTAGTAAACATTCAGTACTTC.

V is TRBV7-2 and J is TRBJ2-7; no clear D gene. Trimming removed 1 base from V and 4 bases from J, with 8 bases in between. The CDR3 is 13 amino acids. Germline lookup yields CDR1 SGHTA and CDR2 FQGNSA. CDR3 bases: TGTGCCAGCAGCTTAGAATCGGGTTACGAGCAGTACTTC. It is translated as CASSLESGYEQYF.

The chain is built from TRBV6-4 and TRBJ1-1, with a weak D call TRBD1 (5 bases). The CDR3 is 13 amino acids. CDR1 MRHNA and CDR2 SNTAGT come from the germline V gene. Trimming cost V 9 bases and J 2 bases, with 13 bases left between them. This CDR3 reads CARTGQLNTEAFF. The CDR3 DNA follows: TGTGCCAGAACCGGACAACTAAACACTGAAGCTTTCTTT.